This TCR beta chain was obtained from a study of T cell responses to AZD1222 COVID-19 vaccine. J lost 3 bases, V lost 3 bases, and 6 bases had no gene match. The germline V gene encodes CDR1 MGHRA and CDR2 YSYEKL. This CDR3 contains 16 residues. TCRdb's copy holds only in-frame clones and misses some; the assay was immunoSEQ multiplex PCR. The sample contains 120,000 or so clones, approximately 92% of which appear only once. The V call is TRBV4-1, the J call TRBJ2-7; 12 bases map to TRBD2. This clonotype was sampled from an adult in good health. The source was peripheral blood, collected on day 0 of AZD1222 vaccination. DNA of the CDR3: TGCGCCAGCAGCCAGCCACTAGCGGGAGGAGACTACGAGCAGTACTTC. Amino acid sequence: CASSQPLAGGDYEQYF.